What follows are 5 T cell receptor beta chains derived from one specimen sequenced in a study of human T cells and chemical hapten exposure. This sample's time point: patch test 2, 6 weeks after DPC sensitization. The treatment is: therapeutic diphenylcyclopropenone sensitization with weekly scalp DPC. TCRdb recomputed calls from the RACE reads with MiXCR, one row per CDR3 protein. The sample carries 20,000 to 30,000 distinct CDR3 sequences, 9.4% recorded once. Material: whole blood, obtained in connection with sensitization to the hapten diphenylcyclopropenone (DPC). Source of these receptors: a man aged 30 to 45 with alopecia areata. Some clones in this sample may be carry-over from other donors' samples.

This clonotype has a count of ten or more. This chain joins TRBV25-1 and TRBJ2-7; the D gene is possibly TRBD2 (7 bases). CDR3 length equals 18 residues. V dropped 3 bases and J dropped 1 base, with 22 bases sitting between them. Germline CDR1 reads MGHDK; CDR2 reads SYGVNS. CDR3 protein: CASSDPRAGGLSSYEQYF. CDR3 coding DNA: TGTGCCAGCAGTGATCCCCGGGCCGGGGGGCTTTCGTCCTACGAGCAGTACTTC.

This clonotype was observed a few times. The chain combines TRBV24-1 with TRBJ2-7, with 10 bases lining up with TRBD2. The CDR3 loop spans 15 amino acids. Germline-derived CDR1 and CDR2 are KGHDR and SFDVKD. Losses at the gene ends were 5 bases for V and 2 bases for J; bases not matched to a gene: 5. CDR3 in amino acids: CATSATSGGAYEQYF. The DNA for the CDR3 is TGTGCCACCAGTGCCACCAGCGGGGGGGCCTACGAGCAGTACTTC.

At least ten counts were recorded for this clonotype. The J gene is TRBJ2-3, the V gene TRBV29-1, with no clear D. V lost 0 bases and J 6 bases, leaving 7 bases between the germline ends. The CDR3 sequence is 12 residues long. Germline assignment: CDR1 SQVTM and CDR2 ANQGSEA. In DNA, the CDR3 is TGCAGCGTTGAAGAATTGGCCGATACGCAGTATTTT. It specifies CSVEELADTQYF.

This clonotype occurred many times. This chain links TRBV12-3 or TRBV12-4 with TRBJ1-5; D is unresolved. CDR3 length: 12 amino acids. Trimming took off 8 bases at V and 7 bases at J, with 12 bases between the two ends. This chain's CDR3 is CASRAEHQPQHF. The CDR3, as DNA: TGTGCCAGCCGAGCGGAGCACCAGCCCCAGCATTTT.

In this sample, this clonotype turned up many times. V usage is TRBV6-5 and J usage is TRBJ2-2; D not certain. CDR1 and CDR2 (germline): MNHEY, SVGAGI. This CDR3 spans 11 amino acids. Deletions cut 11 bases from V and 6 bases from J, with 10 bases between. CDR3 protein: CAGGLPGELFF. DNA of the CDR3: TGTGCCGGCGGCCTTCCCGGGGAGCTGTTTTTT.